The clone carrying this T cell receptor (beta chain) was seen ten or more times. As yet, its antigen is unknown. This CDR3 is built from 14 residues. The germline V and J ends were trimmed by 6 bases and 5 bases, with 16 bases remaining between them. The germline V gene has CDR1 MNHEY and CDR2 SVGAGI. The data originate from a study of CD8+CD57+ T cells in acquired aplastic anemia. Overall study context: Across the sorted CD4+ and CD8+ cells, DNA amounts averaged roughly 3 ug. Whole-study findings and limits: Patients and controls were found to share twenty-nine CD8+ CDR3 sequences.

Genomic DNA constituted the template upon which TCR beta VDJ and CDR3 profiling was performed. TCRdb re-analysed the reads in MiXCR, keeping a single row per CDR3 protein. The table shows roughly 420,000 distinct CDR3 sequences, with under 80% occurring only once. V usage is TRBV6-5 and J usage is TRBJ2-5; either TRBD1 or TRBD2 may fit D (6 bases each). This TCR was sampled from a human donor in good health, serving as a control. The sample was sorted CD4+, CD8+, or CD8+CD57+ T cells (not recorded which) from PBMCs. CDR3 sequence reads: CASSRTQGRETQYF. The CDR3 DNA is TGTGCCAGCAGCCGAACGCAGGGGAGGGAGACCCAGTACTTC.